A selection of T cell receptor beta chains follows, all from one sample in a study of T cell responses to AZD1222 COVID-19 vaccine. Sequencing was performed with immunoSEQ multiplex PCR; in TCRdb, only in-frame clones are kept and a portion is missing. The repertoire consists of 250,000 to 300,000 clones, with 90% to 95% occurring once and the leading ten covering about 0.5%. The specimen comprised peripheral blood, sampled 28 days after the second AZD1222 dose. The receptors were sampled from an adult who received the AZD1222 COVID-19 vaccine. Both conserved end residues are part of each CDR3. The order of the fields is D gene, V gene, J gene, clone size, CDR3 protein, CDR3 DNA. The D gene is left open where the match is weak. Size is stated for part of the rows, as once, few or many counts, or as a class when the clone is expanded.

>NA|TRBV10-3|TRBJ2-2|NA
CAISANTGELFF
TGTGCCATCAGTGCTAACACCGGGGAGCTGTTTTTT
>TRBD1|TRBV3-1/TRBV3-2|TRBJ1-5|NA
CASSQGGGQGAQPQHF
TGTGCCAGCAGCCAAGGCGGGGGACAGGGGGCTCAGCCCCAGCATTTT
>NA|TRBV28|TRBJ1-5|NA
CASILGGEVENQPQHF
TGTGCCAGCATCCTTGGGGGTGAGGTCGAGAATCAGCCCCAGCATTTT
>TRBD1|TRBV7-9|TRBJ2-7|NA
CASSPDRSSYEQYF
TGTGCCAGCAGCCCGGACAGGAGCTCCTACGAGCAGTACTTC
>NA|TRBV18|TRBJ2-7|NA
CASSPFEAAPQGEQYF
TGTGCCAGCTCACCGTTTGAGGCCGCCCCCCAGGGGGAGCAGTACTTC
>NA|TRBV11-2|TRBJ2-7|NA
CASSLLPPRQGGYEQYF
TGTGCCAGCAGCTTACTTCCCCCCCGGCAGGGTGGGTACGAGCAGTACTTC
>NA|TRBV5-1|TRBJ1-3|NA
CASSPSPGSSGNTIYF
TGCGCCAGCAGCCCCTCCCCCGGGAGCTCTGGAAACACCATATATTTT
>TRBD2|TRBV10-2|TRBJ2-7|NA
CASAGAGAYEQYF
TGCGCCAGCGCCGGAGCGGGGGCCTACGAGCAGTACTTC
>NA|TRBV12-2|TRBJ1-2|NA
CASRGCGVSYGYTF
TGTGCAAGTCGCGGATGCGGGGTCTCCTACGGCTACACCTTC
>TRBD2|TRBV5-5|TRBJ2-1|once
CASGSGGRSYNEQFF
TGTGCCAGCGGAAGCGGGGGGCGGTCCTACAATGAGCAGTTCTTC
>NA|TRBV14|TRBJ2-7|NA
CASSQVAQANEQYF
TGTGCCAGCAGCCAAGTTGCCCAGGCGAACGAGCAGTACTTC
>TRBD1|TRBV7-2|TRBJ1-2|NA
CASRPSGGAGYGYTF
TGTGCCAGCAGACCCTCAGGGGGCGCGGGCTATGGCTACACCTTC
>NA|TRBV11-3|TRBJ2-7|NA
CASSLSGLEQYF
TGTGCCAGCAGCTTATCCGGGCTCGAGCAGTACTTC
>NA|TRBV3-1/TRBV3-2|TRBJ1-2|NA
CASSLRETQITSGYTF
TGTGCCAGCAGCCTCAGAGAGACCCAGATCACTAGTGGCTACACCTTC
>TRBD1|TRBV18|TRBJ1-6|NA
CASSPTGAAQGSPLHF
TGTGCCAGCTCACCAACAGGGGCCGCCCAAGGGTCACCCCTCCACTTT
>NA|TRBV5-5|TRBJ2-3|NA
CASSLGQHQYF
TGTGCCAGCAGCTTAGGGCAGCACCAGTATTTT
>TRBD1|TRBV27|TRBJ1-6|NA
CASSLVDRLNSPLHF
TGTGCCAGCAGTTTGGTGGACAGGCTTAATTCACCCCTCCACTTT
>NA|TRBV7-8|TRBJ2-7|once
CASSGSAYEQYF
TGTGCCAGCAGCGGGAGCGCCTACGAGCAGTACTTC
>NA|TRBV20-1|TRBJ1-5|NA
CSAGQRPQHF
TGCAGTGCTGGCCAACGGCCCCAGCATTTT
>NA|TRBV12-3/TRBV12-4|TRBJ1-1|NA
CASTSTGWTEAFF
TGTGCCAGCACCTCGACAGGCTGGACTGAAGCTTTCTTT
>NA|TRBV7-9|TRBJ1-4|NA
CASSSLGGTNEKLFF
TGTGCCAGCAGCTCCTTGGGGGGTACCAATGAAAAACTGTTTTTT
>TRBD1|TRBV18|TRBJ1-3|NA
CASSPDRAGNTIYF
TGTGCCAGCTCACCCGACAGGGCCGGAAACACCATATATTTT
>NA|TRBV13|TRBJ1-6|NA
CASATGNNSPLHF
TGTGCCAGCGCTACAGGGAATAATTCACCCCTCCACTTT
>NA|TRBV24-1|TRBJ1-5|NA
CATSDFGQPQHF
TGTGCCACCAGTGATTTTGGCCAGCCCCAGCATTTT
>NA|TRBV2|TRBJ2-1|few
CASSEMEKQFF
TGTGCCAGCAGTGAAATGGAGAAGCAGTTCTTC
>NA|TRBV28|TRBJ1-2|NA
CASGGSYGYTF
TGTGCCAGCGGGGGGTCCTATGGCTACACCTTC
>TRBD2|TRBV9|TRBJ2-3|few
CASSASGGHRTDTQYF
TGTGCCAGCAGCGCTAGCGGGGGGCACCGCACAGATACGCAGTATTTT
>TRBD1|TRBV7-3|TRBJ2-3|once
CASSPSGQGSTDTQYF
TGTGCCAGCAGCCCTTCAGGACAGGGGAGCACAGATACGCAGTATTTT
>NA|TRBV28|TRBJ1-1|NA
CASSQGGTEAFF
TGTGCCAGCAGTCAAGGGGGGACTGAAGCTTTCTTT
>NA|TRBV3-1/TRBV3-2|TRBJ1-1|NA
CASSQPFLGPGTEAFF
TGTGCCAGCAGCCAACCGTTCTTGGGCCCGGGCACTGAAGCTTTCTTT
>NA|TRBV19|TRBJ1-5|NA
CASSSDRTYSNQPQHF
TGTGCCAGTAGTTCTGACAGGACATATAGCAATCAGCCCCAGCATTTT
>TRBD1|TRBV12-3/TRBV12-4|TRBJ1-1|NA
CANRGPGNTEAFF
TGTGCCAACAGGGGCCCCGGGAACACTGAAGCTTTCTTT
>NA|TRBV5-4|TRBJ1-2|NA
CASSLYYGYTF
TGTGCCAGCAGCTTGTACTATGGCTACACCTTC
>NA|TRBV5-1|TRBJ1-4|NA
CASSLAPGGATNEKLFF
TGCGCCAGCAGCTTGGCCCCGGGAGGGGCAACTAATGAAAAACTGTTTTTT
>TRBD1|TRBV24-1|TRBJ2-3|NA
CATSETGSTDTQYF
TGTGCCACCAGTGAGACAGGGAGCACAGATACGCAGTATTTT
>NA|TRBV19|TRBJ1-1|NA
CASSITRTEAEAFF
TGTGCCAGTAGTATAACCCGGACAGAAGCTGAAGCTTTCTTT
>NA|TRBV3-1/TRBV3-2|TRBJ1-5|NA
CASSQGMGRKGNQPQHF
TGTGCCAGCAGCCAAGGAATGGGCCGGAAAGGAAATCAGCCCCAGCATTTT
>NA|TRBV10-3|TRBJ1-3|NA
CALGDSGNTIYF
TGTGCCTTAGGGGACTCTGGAAACACCATATATTTT
>NA|TRBV5-1|TRBJ2-7|NA
CASSLAGTVSYEQYF
TGCGCCAGCAGCTTGGCCGGGACTGTCTCCTACGAGCAGTACTTC
>NA|TRBV5-1|TRBJ1-5|NA
CASSFRGLGGTQHF
TGCGCCAGCAGCTTCCGAGGTTTAGGGGGGACCCAGCATTTT
>TRBD2|TRBV28|TRBJ2-3|NA
CASSHGGLAGGSGTDTQYF
TGTGCCAGCAGCCACGGTGGACTAGCGGGAGGTTCGGGGACAGATACGCAGTATTTT
>NA|TRBV5-1|TRBJ2-5|once
CASSLGGRRTETQYF
TGCGCCAGCAGCTTAGGAGGGAGGAGGACAGAGACCCAGTACTTC